These 23 T cell receptor beta chains were all obtained from the same sample, sequenced in a study of blood T cell repertoires in COVID-19. Sequencing used immunoSEQ multiplex PCR; TCRdb keeps in-frame clones, though not all of them. Found here are 30,000 to 40,000 clones, about 86% of them singletons; the top ten hold around 5.8%. The sequencing sample was made of peripheral blood. The origin of the receptors is a human donor in a cohort sampled during active COVID-19.

The chain couples TRBV6-6 to TRBJ2-7, with D possibly TRBD1 on 6 matching bases. CDR3 length: 14 amino acids. Germline-derived CDR1 and CDR2 are MNHNY and SVGAGI (reference sequence). The CDR3 region is CAATTGQPPYEQYF. The CDR3 DNA sequence: TGTGCGGCCACCACTGGACAGCCTCCCTACGAGCAGTACTTC.

The rearrangement joins TRBV5-8 to TRBJ2-1, with TRBD1 matching 7 bases. V gave up 4 bases and J gave up 3 bases; unmatched junction bases: 4. The CDR3 consists of 14 residues. Germline lookup yields CDR1 SGHTS and CDR2 YDEGEE. CDR3 protein: CASSRGQYYNEQFF. The CDR3 bases are TGTGCCAGCAGCAGGGGACAGTACTACAATGAGCAGTTCTTC.

This clone was detected only once. V is TRBV10-1 and J is TRBJ1-6; possible D gene TRBD1, 6 bases. V was shortened by 10 bases and J by 3 bases, with 28 bases between the two germline ends. The germline V gene has CDR1 WNHNN and CDR2 SYGVQD (reference sequence). This CDR3 has 19 amino acids. CDR3 in DNA: TGCGCCACCCCGAGGCAGGGGAGTGTCTCTAGCTGCTATAATTCACCCCTCCACTTT. It yields the protein CATPRQGSVSSCYNSPLHF.

The J gene is TRBJ1-1, the V gene TRBV5-1, with D uncertain. The CDR3 has 13 residues. Trimming pared 0 bases from V and 8 bases from J, leaving 11 bases between. Per germline, CDR1 SGHRS and CDR2 YFSETQ. DNA for the CDR3: TGCGCCAGCAGCTTGGAATTACTATCCGAAGCTTTCTTT. It specifies CASSLELLSEAFF.

The V call is TRBV24-1, the J call TRBJ2-3; D is undetermined. V gave up 6 bases and J gave up 10 bases, with 13 bases separating them. CDR3 length equals 12 residues. Germline lookup yields CDR1 KGHDR and CDR2 SFDVKD. CDR3 in DNA: TGTGCCACCAGTCGGTCCGGGTTGGCGCAGTATTTT. Its translation: CATSRSGLAQYF.

The J gene is TRBJ1-1, the V gene TRBV7-9; D possibly corresponds to TRBD1 (5 bases). Germline CDR1 reads SEHNR; CDR2 reads FQNEAQ (reference sequence). Trimming shortened V by 2 bases and J by 1 base, and 8 bases separated the two germline ends. This CDR3 is built from 14 residues. The CDR3 is CASSLTDRNTEAFF. CDR3 coding DNA: TGTGCCAGCAGCTTAACTGACAGGAACACTGAAGCTTTCTTT.

The gene calls are TRBV25-1 and TRBJ1-2; no firm D call. The ends were cut back, 7 bases at V and 8 bases at J, with 14 bases in the middle. CDR3 length: 12 amino acids. Looked up from germline, CDR1 is MGHDK and CDR2 is SYGVNS. The CDR3 coding sequence is TGTGCCAGCACTACCAACGGGTTCGGCTACACCTTC. This sequence encodes CASTTNGFGYTF.

The rearrangement uses TRBV9 and TRBJ1-3; the D gene is possibly TRBD1 (5 bases). CDR3 length equals 17 residues. V gave up 0 bases and J gave up 0 bases, with 13 bases separating them. Germline V gene sequence: CDR1 SGDLS, CDR2 YYNGEE. The CDR3, as DNA: TGTGCCAGCAGCGTAGGGGAACAGGCGAGCTCTGGAAACACCATATATTTT. Translating gives CASSVGEQASSGNTIYF.

This chain links TRBV5-1 with TRBJ1-1; 7 bases are a match to TRBD1. The CDR3 extends over 14 amino acids. Germline V gene lookup returns CDR1 SGHRS and CDR2 YFSETQ. J was trimmed by 5 bases and V by 3 bases; bases with no gene match: 7. The DNA for the CDR3 is TGCGCCAGCAGCTCCCGCGACAGGGCTACTGAAGCTTTCTTT. It specifies CASSSRDRATEAFF.

This clone was picked up one time. The genes are TRBV14 and TRBJ2-7; 8 positions match TRBD1. The CDR3 spans 15 residues. V dropped 6 bases and J dropped 5; count of bases not matched to a gene: 12. Germline CDR1 reads SGHDN; CDR2 reads FVKESK. As DNA, the CDR3 is TGTGCCAGCAGTCGACGACAGGGGTATCTCGACGAGCAGTACTTC. Its protein is CASSRRQGYLDEQYF. The entire variable domain, with the rest obtained from reference TRBV14 and TRBJ2-7, is as follows: EAGVTQFPSHSVIEKGQTVTLRCDPISGHDNLYWYRRVMGKEIKFLLHFVKESKQDESGMPNNRFLAERTGGTYSTLKVQPAELEDSGVYFCASSRRQGYLDEQYFGPGTRLTVT.

V and J are TRBV19 and TRBJ2-3; 9 bases match TRBD1. The germline V gene encodes CDR1 LNHDA and CDR2 SQIVND (reference sequence). CDR3 size: 18 residues. V shed 6 bases, J shed 0 bases, and the junction held 13 bases outside the gene matches. The CDR3 protein is CASSPWDRVVSSTDTQYF. CDR3 nucleotide sequence: TGTGCCAGTAGCCCCTGGGACAGGGTTGTTTCAAGCACAGATACGCAGTATTTT.

The V call is TRBV6-5, the J call TRBJ2-7; 13 bases are shared with TRBD2. The CDR3 has 15 residues. V lost 5 bases to trimming and J lost 2 bases; unmatched junction nucleotides: 3. Germline V lookup: CDR1 MNHEY, CDR2 SVGAGI. The CDR3 sequence is CASSPGLAGAYEQYF. The CDR3 DNA reads TGTGCCAGCAGTCCAGGACTAGCGGGGGCCTACGAGCAGTACTTC.

The chain has TRBV5-6 and TRBJ1-2; 11 nucleotides align to TRBD1. The trim removed 4 bases at V and 3 bases at J, leaving 8 bases unmatched. The CDR3 runs to 16 residues. Germline V lookup: CDR1 SGHDT, CDR2 YYEEEE. The CDR3 DNA is TGTGCCAGCAGCACGACCCGGACAGGGGGCTACTATGGCTACACCTTC. Translating gives CASSTTRTGGYYGYTF.

This clone was counted only a few times. The rearrangement joins TRBV18 to TRBJ2-7, with 12 bases lining up with TRBD1. In germline, CDR1 is KGHSH, CDR2 LQKENI. The junction had 11 bases not matched to a gene; V was cut back by 6 bases and J by 5 bases. This CDR3 comprises 16 residues. The CDR3 loop is CASSTGGTGGVHEQYF. DNA of the CDR3: TGTGCCAGCTCCACCGGGGGGACAGGGGGCGTCCACGAGCAGTACTTC.

The V gene is TRBV5-6, the J gene TRBJ2-3; TRBD2 might be the D (5 bases). Germline loops: CDR1 SGHDT, CDR2 YYEEEE. Trimming removed 0 bases from V and 7 bases from J, with 18 bases in between. The CDR3 contains 16 residues. CDR3 sequence: CASSLDDYRLGYTQYF. In nucleotides, the CDR3 is TGTGCCAGCAGCTTGGATGACTACAGATTAGGGTATACGCAGTATTTT. Using reference TRBV5-6 and TRBJ2-3 for the parts outside the CDR3, the full variable domain is DAGVTQSPTHLIKTRGQQVTLRCSPKSGHDTVSWYQQALGQGPQFIFQYYEEEERQRGNFPDRFSGHQFPNYSSELNVNALLLGDSALYLCASSLDDYRLGYTQYFGPGTRLTVL.

The CDR3 coding sequence is TGCGCCAGCAGCTCCGGGACAGCGCCAAGCGTGGACATTCAGTACTTC. This translates into CASSSGTAPSVDIQYF. This sequence joins TRBV5-1 and TRBJ2-4, with 7 bases aligning to TRBD1. The V and J ends lost 3 bases and 8 bases, in that order; junction bases with no gene match: 14. The length of the CDR3 is 16 residues. CDR1 is SGHRS and CDR2 is YFSETQ in the germline V gene. The whole variable domain, remainder taken from reference TRBV5-1 and TRBJ2-4, is KAGVTQTPRYLIKTRGQQVTLSCSPISGHRSVSWYQQTPGQGLQFLFEYFSETQRNKGNFPGRFSGRQFSNSRSEMNVSTLELGDSALYLCASSSGTAPSVDIQYFGAGTRLSVL.

This clone has more than one count but fewer than ten. The chain joins TRBV7-2 to TRBJ1-5; D may be TRBD1 (5 bases). The CDR3 consists of 15 residues. Trimming shortened V by 3 bases and J by 2 bases, and 11 bases separated the two germline ends. CDR1 and CDR2 (germline): SGHTA, FQGNSA. The CDR3 DNA reads as TGTGCCAGCAGCTTCGCAGGGCCCGGCAATCAGCCCCAGCATTTT. It is translated as CASSFAGPGNQPQHF.

The chain couples TRBV4-1 to TRBJ2-1, with TRBD2 matching 10 bases. J was trimmed by 7 bases and V by 2 bases; bases with no gene match: 14. This CDR3 spans 18 amino acids. Per germline, CDR1 MGHRA and CDR2 YSYEKL. In nucleotides, the CDR3 is TGCGCCAGCAGCCAAATGGGTAGCGGGGGGATGGTAAGGAATGAGCAGTTCTTC. Protein: CASSQMGSGGMVRNEQFF.

J is TRBJ2-1 and V is TRBV27; the match to TRBD2 covers 10 bases. Germline CDR1 and CDR2: MNHEY and SMNVEV (reference sequence). CDR3 length: 16 amino acids. V was pared by 5 bases and J by 4 bases, with 8 bases of the junction left unmatched. The CDR3 region is CASSPLSSGGYNEQFF. CDR3 in DNA: TGTGCCAGCAGTCCTCTGTCTAGCGGGGGATACAATGAGCAGTTCTTC.

V usage is TRBV3-1 (or the pseudogene TRBV3-2) and J usage is TRBJ2-5; TRBD2 is a possible D gene (6 bases). The CDR3 runs to 15 residues. The germline gives CDR1 LGHDT, CDR2 YNNKEL (reference sequence). V lost 4 bases to trimming and J lost 5 bases, with 17 bases between them. The CDR3 sequence: CASSPPLTSRETQYF. The CDR3 DNA sequence: TGTGCCAGCAGCCCCCCCTTAACTAGCCGGGAGACCCAGTACTTC.

The chain recombines TRBV28 with TRBJ1-2, with TRBD1 as a possible D gene (6 bases). CDR1 is MDHEN, CDR2 SYDVKM, per germline. This CDR3 has 13 residues. The V end lost 6 bases, the J end lost 7 bases, and 15 bases lay between the germline ends. This CDR3 is CASSHRQVVGYTF. CDR3 nucleotide sequence: TGTGCCAGCAGCCATAGACAGGTAGTTGGCTACACCTTC.

This chain connects TRBV6-5 to TRBJ1-2, with 10 bases matching TRBD1. V shed 2 bases, J shed 6 bases, and the junction held 6 bases outside the gene matches. CDR1 and CDR2 (germline): MNHEY, SVGAGI. CDR3 size: 15 residues. In nucleotides, the CDR3 is TGTGCCAGCAGTTACGACGGCGGGACAGGGGATGGCTACACCTTC. It is translated as CASSYDGGTGDGYTF.

The chain recombines TRBV7-2 with TRBJ2-7; 9 bases match TRBD1. V dropped 0 bases and J dropped 5; count of bases not matched to a gene: 5. The CDR3 runs to 15 residues. The germline V gene has CDR1 SGHTA and CDR2 FQGNSA. DNA for the CDR3: TGTGCCAGCAGCTTAGCGGGACAGGGATTCCACGAGCAGTACTTC. This gives the protein CASSLAGQGFHEQYF.